One and the same sample provided the 22 T cell receptor beta chains below, sequenced in a study of OX40 agonist ivuxolimab in advanced cancers. Sequencing used immunoSEQ multiplex PCR; TCRdb keeps in-frame clones, though not all of them. The sample has 90,000 to 120,000 clones, more than 85% seen once; the top ten hold around 0.61%. This specimen was CD4+ or CD8+ T cells sorted from blood, taken in a trial of the OX40 agonist ivuxolimab. All receptors derive from an adult with an advanced solid tumor such as melanoma, head and neck, liver or kidney cancer.

The genes are TRBV6-6 and TRBJ2-2; D is unclear. The CDR3 consists of 12 residues. V lost 5 bases and J 5 bases, leaving 6 bases between the germline ends. Germline V gene lookup returns CDR1 MNHNY and CDR2 SVGAGI (reference sequence). In DNA form, the CDR3 reads TGTGCCAGCAGTCCTTCGACCGGGGAGCTGTTTTTT. It encodes CASSPSTGELFF.

The chain uses TRBV14 and TRBJ2-4, with D uncertain. The CDR3 contains 13 residues. V was cut by 1 base and J by 11 bases, with 12 bases left in between. Germline V gene data show CDR1 as SGHDN and CDR2 as FVKESK. CDR3 nucleotide sequence: TGTGCCAGCAGCCAAGCTCGAGGTGGTCTTCAGTACTTC. Protein: CASSQARGGLQYF.

The genes are TRBV9 and TRBJ2-2; 7 bases are a match to TRBD2. The germline V gene encodes CDR1 SGDLS and CDR2 YYNGEE. CDR3 size: 17 residues. J was trimmed by 6 bases and V by 3 bases; bases with no gene match: 14. Here the CDR3 DNA reads TGTGCCAGCAGCGCACAACCCTTGGGACTAAACGCCGGGGAGCTGTTTTTT. Translation: CASSAQPLGLNAGELFF.

The chain is built from TRBV5-6 and TRBJ2-7, with 9 bases aligning to TRBD1. V shed 4 bases and J 3 bases; nucleotides not matched to a gene: 8. Germline CDR1 and CDR2: SGHDT and YYEEEE. The CDR3 is 15 residues long. The CDR3 DNA is TGTGCCAGCAGCCAAACAGGGGGCGGTTTCTACGAGCAGTACTTC. Translation gives CASSQTGGGFYEQYF. Variable domain in full (rest from reference TRBV5-6 and TRBJ2-7): DAGVTQSPTHLIKTRGQQVTLRCSPKSGHDTVSWYQQALGQGPQFIFQYYEEEERQRGNFPDRFSGHQFPNYSSELNVNALLLGDSALYLCASSQTGGGFYEQYFGPGTRLTVT.

Points on this clone: Its ends do not fully match the called genes, so a read error is possible. V gene TRBV6-1 combines with J gene TRBJ2-1, with D hard to call. This CDR3 is 14 amino acids long. CDR1 MNHNS and CDR2 SASEGT come from the germline V gene. This CDR3 reads CASSENDWKYEQLF. For the CDR3, the DNA is TGTGCCAGCAGTGAAAACGACTGGAAGTATGAGCAGCTCTTC.

Details on this clone: A much more abundant neighbour one base away suggests this may be a read error. The sample holds other DNA sequences that translate to the same CDR3. This chain links TRBV2 with TRBJ1-5, with a weak D call TRBD1 (6 bases). The CDR3 length is 13 residues. The germline CDR1 and CDR2 sequences are SNHLY and FYNNEI. The CDR3 DNA sequence: TGCGCCAGCACTACAGGGATTGACCAGCCCCAGCATTTT. It is translated as CASTTGIDQPQHF.

This clone was detected only once. The rearrangement links TRBV30 to TRBJ1-6; D unclear. The V gene's germline CDR1 is GTSNPN and CDR2 SVGIG (reference sequence). Trimming took 7 bases from V and 3 from J, leaving 10 bases between them. This CDR3 contains 13 residues. The CDR3 sequence is CALRRNYNSPLHF. For the CDR3, the DNA is TGTGCCTTAAGACGGAACTATAATTCACCCCTCCACTTT.

The gene calls are TRBV7-3 and TRBJ2-5; D tentatively fits TRBD1 or TRBD2 (7 bases each). The CDR3 has 14 residues. The germline gives CDR1 SGHTA, CDR2 FQGTGA. The ends were cut back, 6 bases at V and 3 bases at J, with 14 bases in the middle. CDR3: CASSPQGGKETQYF. DNA for the CDR3: TGTGCCAGCAGTCCCCAGGGGGGGAAAGAGACCCAGTACTTC.

The chain links TRBV14 to TRBJ2-3; no reliable D call. The CDR3 sequence is 12 residues long. Between the trimmed V and J ends, which lost 4 bases and 7 bases, there was a span of 9 bases. The germline V gene has CDR1 SGHDN and CDR2 FVKESK. DNA of the CDR3: TGTGCCAGCAGCCCCTCCGGGCATACGCAGTATTTT. Its protein is CASSPSGHTQYF.

The gene calls are TRBV7-2 and TRBJ1-2; D is perhaps TRBD1 (6 bases). This CDR3 contains 16 residues. Deletions cut 5 bases from V and 3 bases from J, with 19 bases between. Looked up from germline, CDR1 is SGHTA and CDR2 is FQGNSA. The CDR3 nucleotides are TGTGCCAGCAGCCGGGGGGCTGGGGCCTTTGACTATGGCTACACCTTC. It yields the protein CASSRGAGAFDYGYTF. The full variable domain, rest sourced from reference TRBV7-2 and TRBJ1-2, is GAGVSQSPSNKVTEKGKDVELRCDPISGHTALYWYRQSLGQGLEFLIYFQGNSAPDKSGLPSDRFSAERTGGSVSTLTIQRTQQEDSAVYLCASSRGAGAFDYGYTFGSGTRLTVV.

This CDR3 reads CASSKGLAGEVEQYF. The DNA of the CDR3 is TGTGCCAGCAGCAAAGGACTAGCGGGAGAAGTCGAGCAGTACTTC. This sequence joins TRBV21-1 and TRBJ2-7; the D call in the table, TRBD2, was not verified against the DNA. TRBV21-1 is a pseudogene. The CDR3 has 15 amino acids.

There are a few counts of this clone. The CDR3 sequence: CAWSVNGGQGTSPLHF. CDR3 nucleotides: TGTGCCTGGAGTGTGAACGGCGGGCAGGGGACTTCACCCCTCCACTTT. The rearrangement joins TRBV30 to TRBJ1-6; tentatively, D is TRBD1 (6 bases). The CDR3 totals 16 residues. Germline assignment: CDR1 GTSNPN and CDR2 SVGIG (reference sequence). V was shortened by 0 bases and J by 9 bases, with 18 bases between the two germline ends.

The chain has TRBV6-5 and TRBJ2-7; D might be TRBD2 (5 bases). Trimming left V 8 bases short and J 4 bases short, with 12 bases between. This CDR3 contains 12 residues. CDR1 is MNHEY, CDR2 SVGAGI, per germline. In nucleotides, the CDR3 is TGTGCCAGCTCCTCCGAGGGATACGAGCAGTACTTC. It translates to CASSSEGYEQYF.

This clone was found a few times. This sequence joins TRBV19 and TRBJ1-2; 8 bases align to TRBD1. CDR1 is LNHDA, CDR2 SQIVND, per germline (reference sequence). Unmatched junction bases numbered 4, after V lost 6 bases and J lost 4 bases. The CDR3 covers 13 residues. CDR3 sequence reads: CASRNTGGYGYTF. CDR3 bases: TGTGCCAGTAGAAATACAGGGGGCTATGGCTACACCTTC.

V is TRBV15 and J is TRBJ2-3; 11 bases are shared with TRBD1. The CDR3 totals 19 residues. The V and J ends lost 4 bases and 0 bases, in that order; junction bases with no gene match: 12. Looked up from germline, CDR1 is LNHNV and CDR2 is YYDKDF (reference sequence). CDR3 coding DNA: TGTGCCACCAGCAAATGGACAGGGGGCCTAATAACTAGCACAGATACGCAGTATTTT. Its protein product is CATSKWTGGLITSTDTQYF. Full variable domain (outside the CDR3, taken from reference TRBV15 and TRBJ2-3): DAMVIQNPRYQVTQFGKPVTLSCSQTLNHNVMYWYQQKSSQAPKLLFHYYDKDFNNEADTPDNFQSRRPNTSFCFLDIRSPGLGDTAMYLCATSKWTGGLITSTDTQYFGPGTRLTVL.

This clone occurred once. CDR3 residues: CASGSGTDFNEQFF. The CDR3 region has the DNA TGCGCCAGCGGATCCGGGACAGACTTCAATGAGCAGTTCTTC. The chain combines TRBV5-1 with TRBJ2-1; 7 positions agree with TRBD1. The germline V gene encodes CDR1 SGHRS and CDR2 YFSETQ. The CDR3 length is 14 residues. After removal of 7 bases from V and 6 bases from J, the junction contained 10 bases not matched to a gene.

The V call is TRBV5-5, the J call TRBJ2-5; D may match TRBD1 or TRBD2 (5 bases each). This CDR3 contains 15 residues. CDR1 is SGHKS, CDR2 YYEKEE, per germline (reference sequence). V was shortened by 4 bases and J by 1 base, with 14 bases between the two germline ends. CDR3 region: CASSTRVGGQETQYF. Written as DNA, the CDR3 is TGTGCCAGCAGCACCAGGGTTGGGGGCCAAGAGACCCAGTACTTC.

The V gene is TRBV5-1, the J gene TRBJ2-2; D ambiguous. The CDR3 contains 14 residues. Germline CDR1 is SGHRS and CDR2 is YFSETQ. The V gene lost 6 bases and the J gene lost 0 bases, with 9 bases spanning the gap. The CDR3 spells CASKAEANTGELFF. The CDR3 region has the DNA TGCGCCAGCAAGGCGGAAGCGAACACCGGGGAGCTGTTTTTT.

The V and J genes are TRBV14 and TRBJ1-4; D unclear. Between the trimmed V and J ends, which lost 7 bases and 4 bases, there was a span of 10 bases. The CDR3 loop spans 13 amino acids. CDR1 and CDR2 (germline): SGHDN, FVKESK. The DNA of the CDR3 is TGTGCCAGCAAGCAGGCAGTTAATGAAAAACTGTTTTTT. Protein: CASKQAVNEKLFF.

The chain uses TRBV6-5 and TRBJ1-3, with 7 positions matching TRBD1. Germline values: CDR1 MNHEY, CDR2 SVGAGI. The V and J ends lost 10 bases and 1 base, in that order; junction bases with no gene match: 10. The CDR3 runs 15 residues. The CDR3 nucleotides read TGTGCCACCTCACGAGGGGGCAGATCTGGAAACACCATATATTTT. This codes for CATSRGGRSGNTIYF.

V gene TRBV11-3 combines with J gene TRBJ1-1; the D gene is possibly TRBD1 (5 bases). Trimming shortened V by 4 bases and J by 7 bases, and 19 bases separated the two germline ends. The CDR3 loop spans 15 amino acids. Germline-derived CDR1 and CDR2 are SGHNT and YENEEA. CDR3 nucleotide sequence: TGTGCCAGCAGCTCGAACCTTGGGACCGGGATTGAAGCTTTCTTT. This encodes CASSSNLGTGIEAFF.

The V call is TRBV7-9, the J call TRBJ2-1; D is unresolved. The V end lost 3 bases, the J end lost 1 base, and 10 bases lay between the germline ends. The CDR3 is made up of 15 amino acids. Germline assignment: CDR1 SEHNR and CDR2 FQNEAQ (reference sequence). The CDR3 here is CASSLGDRSYNEQFF. The CDR3 nucleotides read TGTGCCAGCAGCTTGGGTGATCGGTCCTACAATGAGCAGTTCTTC.